This entry lists 10 T cell receptor beta chains sequenced from one sample in a study of shared clonotypes between healthy human individuals. The table came from immunoSEQ multiplex PCR; TCRdb's copy has only in-frame clones and leaves some out. Of about 2.4 million clones listed, approximately 93% are singletons. The sequenced sample consisted of naive CD4+ T cells from PBMCs. Subset noted: CD45RA+ positively selected. These receptors all stem from a man aged 18 to 30 in good health. Some clones in this sample may be carry-over from other donors' samples.

This clone has only a few counts. The genes are TRBV20-1 and TRBJ1-1; D call uncertain. Germline V gene data show CDR1 as DFQATT and CDR2 as SNEGSKA (reference sequence). V was pared by 8 bases and J by 2 bases, with 9 bases between. The CDR3 length is 11 residues. CDR3 sequence (DNA): TGCAGTAGAGCCGCAAACACTGAAGCTTTCTTT. Translated: CSRAANTEAFF.

Only a few counts were recorded for this clone. This chain connects TRBV9 to TRBJ1-1, with 8 bases identical to TRBD1. V trimming: 4 bases; J trimming: 4 bases; junction bases outside the gene matches: 9. This CDR3 has 15 amino acids. The V gene's germline CDR1 is SGDLS and CDR2 YYNGEE. The CDR3 nucleotides are TGTGCCAGCAGCACTCAGGGGACAGGCGGCACTGAAGCTTTCTTT. Protein: CASSTQGTGGTEAFF. Looking up the rest from reference TRBV9 and TRBJ1-1 gives the full variable domain: DSGVTQTPKHLITATGQRVTLRCSPRSGDLSVYWYQQSLDQGLQFLIQYYNGEERAKGNILERFSAQQFPDLHSELNLSSLELGDSALYFCASSTQGTGGTEAFFGQGTRLTVV.

V and J are TRBV19 and TRBJ2-1; no definite D call. CDR3 length: 15 residues. V lost 6 bases and J 0 bases, leaving 12 bases between the germline ends. CDR1 and CDR2 from the germline V gene are LNHDA and SQIVND (reference sequence). The CDR3 bases are TGTGCCAGTAGCCGCCTGGCGCGCTCCTACAATGAGCAGTTCTTC. It is translated as CASSRLARSYNEQFF.

On this clone itself: The same CDR3 can be traced to other DNA sequences in this sample. The V gene is TRBV5-1, the J gene TRBJ1-4, with D uncertain. The CDR3 totals 15 residues. V lost 0 bases and J lost 2, with 8 bases in between. Germline V CDR1 and CDR2: SGHRS, YFSETQ. The DNA of the CDR3 is TGCGCCAGCAGCTTGGTGGCCGGGACTAATGAAAAACTGTTTTTT. Its protein is CASSLVAGTNEKLFF.

The V call is TRBV4-2, the J call TRBJ1-1; unclear D gene. The CDR3 covers 13 residues. V was cut by 0 bases and J by 5 bases, with 7 bases left in between. Germline V gene data show CDR1 as LGHNA and CDR2 as YNFKEQ. This chain's CDR3 is CASSQDGQTEAFF. The CDR3 bases are TGTGCCAGCAGCCAAGATGGGCAGACTGAAGCTTTCTTT.

The rearrangement joins TRBV11-1 to TRBJ2-7; D unclear. This CDR3 is 9 amino acids long. V lost 9 bases and J lost 7, with 7 bases in between. CDR1 and CDR2 (germline): SGHAT, FQDESV (reference sequence). The CDR3 protein is CARGGEQYF. As DNA, the CDR3 is TGTGCCAGGGGTGGGGAGCAGTACTTC.

This rearrangement joins TRBV5-1 to TRBJ2-1; 9 bases are a match to TRBD2. The CDR3 length is 16 residues. V was pared by 3 bases and J by 5 bases, with 9 bases of the junction left unmatched. Germline CDR1 reads SGHRS; CDR2 reads YFSETQ. The CDR3 DNA is TGCGCCAGCAGCTCCGTAACTAGCGGGTCCGACAATGAGCAGTTCTTC. Protein product: CASSSVTSGSDNEQFF.

This chain links TRBV20-1 with TRBJ2-5; D remains ambiguous. This CDR3 has 11 amino acids. The germline V gene has CDR1 DFQATT and CDR2 SNEGSKA (reference sequence). V was shortened by 3 bases and J by 5 bases, with 7 bases between the two germline ends. The chain's CDR3 is CSASDRETQYF. The CDR3 region has the DNA TGCAGTGCTAGTGATAGGGAGACCCAGTACTTC.

The chain is built from TRBV6-5 and TRBJ2-5; D possibly corresponds to TRBD1 (6 bases). The germline CDR1 and CDR2 sequences are MNHEY and SVGAGI. Deletions cut 6 bases from V and 5 bases from J, with 16 bases between. The CDR3 extends over 14 amino acids. CDR3: CASSRQGYDETQYF. CDR3 coding DNA: TGTGCCAGCAGCCGGCAGGGGTACGACGAGACCCAGTACTTC.

The rearrangement links TRBV28 to TRBJ1-3; D unresolved. The V and J ends lost 7 bases and 0 bases respectively, with 16 bases between them. CDR3 length: 16 amino acids. The V gene's germline CDR1 is MDHEN and CDR2 SYDVKM. The CDR3 region is CASKRANLRSGNTIYF. The CDR3 DNA reads TGTGCCAGCAAACGGGCCAACCTCCGCTCTGGAAACACCATATATTTT. Full variable domain (missing parts from reference TRBV28 and TRBJ1-3): DVKVTQSSRYLVKRTGEKVFLECVQDMDHENMFWYRQDPGLGLRLIYFSYDVKMKEKGDIPEGYSVSREKKERFSLILESASTNQTSMYLCASKRANLRSGNTIYFGEGSWLTVV.